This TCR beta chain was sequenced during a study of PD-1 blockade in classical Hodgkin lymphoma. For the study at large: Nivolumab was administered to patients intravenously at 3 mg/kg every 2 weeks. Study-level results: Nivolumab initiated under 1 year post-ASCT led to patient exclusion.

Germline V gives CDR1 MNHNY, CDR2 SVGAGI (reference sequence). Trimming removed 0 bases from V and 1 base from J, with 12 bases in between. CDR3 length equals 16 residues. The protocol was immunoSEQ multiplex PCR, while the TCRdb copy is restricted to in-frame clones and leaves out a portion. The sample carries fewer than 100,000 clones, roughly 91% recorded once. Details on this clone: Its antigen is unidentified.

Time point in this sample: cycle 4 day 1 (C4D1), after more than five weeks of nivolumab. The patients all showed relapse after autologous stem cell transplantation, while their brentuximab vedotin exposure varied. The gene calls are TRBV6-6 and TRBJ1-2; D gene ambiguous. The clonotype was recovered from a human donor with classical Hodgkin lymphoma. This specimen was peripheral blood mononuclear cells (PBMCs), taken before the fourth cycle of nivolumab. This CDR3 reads CASSYSKLNSNYGYTF. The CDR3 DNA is TGTGCCAGCAGTTACTCGAAGTTGAACAGTAACTATGGCTACACCTTC.